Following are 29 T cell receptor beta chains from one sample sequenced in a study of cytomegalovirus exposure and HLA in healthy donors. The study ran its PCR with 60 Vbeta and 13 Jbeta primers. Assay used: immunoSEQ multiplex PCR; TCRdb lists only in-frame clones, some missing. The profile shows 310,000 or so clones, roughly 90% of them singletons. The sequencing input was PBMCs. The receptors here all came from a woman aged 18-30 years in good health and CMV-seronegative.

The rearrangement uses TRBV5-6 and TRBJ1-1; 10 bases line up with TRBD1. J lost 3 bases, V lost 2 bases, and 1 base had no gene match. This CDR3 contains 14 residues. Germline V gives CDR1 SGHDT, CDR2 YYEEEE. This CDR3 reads CASSFGTGDTEAFF. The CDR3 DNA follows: TGTGCCAGCAGCTTCGGGACAGGGGACACTGAAGCTTTCTTT. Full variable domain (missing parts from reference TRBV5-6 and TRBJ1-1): DAGVTQSPTHLIKTRGQQVTLRCSPKSGHDTVSWYQQALGQGPQFIFQYYEEEERQRGNFPDRFSGHQFPNYSSELNVNALLLGDSALYLCASSFGTGDTEAFFGQGTRLTVV.

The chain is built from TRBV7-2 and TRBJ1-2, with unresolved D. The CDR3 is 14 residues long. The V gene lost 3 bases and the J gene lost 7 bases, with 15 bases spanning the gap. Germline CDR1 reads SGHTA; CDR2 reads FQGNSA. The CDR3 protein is CASSFYLVESGYTF. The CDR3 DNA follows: TGTGCCAGCAGCTTTTACTTGGTCGAAAGTGGCTACACCTTC.

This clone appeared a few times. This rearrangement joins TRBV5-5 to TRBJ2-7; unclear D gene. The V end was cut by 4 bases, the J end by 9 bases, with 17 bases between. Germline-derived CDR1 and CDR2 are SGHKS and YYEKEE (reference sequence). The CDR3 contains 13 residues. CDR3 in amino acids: CASSPNFPSAQYF. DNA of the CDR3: TGTGCCAGCAGCCCCAACTTCCCCTCTGCGCAGTACTTC.

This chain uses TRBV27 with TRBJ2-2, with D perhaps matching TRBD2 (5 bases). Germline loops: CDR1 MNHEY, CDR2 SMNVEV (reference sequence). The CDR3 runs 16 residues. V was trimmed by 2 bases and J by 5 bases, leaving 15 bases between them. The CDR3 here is CASSLIPGSPTGELFF. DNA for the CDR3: TGTGCCAGCAGTTTAATTCCGGGAAGCCCTACCGGGGAGCTGTTTTTT.

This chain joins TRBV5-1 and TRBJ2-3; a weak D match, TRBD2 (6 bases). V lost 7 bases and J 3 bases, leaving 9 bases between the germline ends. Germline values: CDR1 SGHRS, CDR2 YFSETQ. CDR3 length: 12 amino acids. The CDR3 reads CASLDYTDTQYF. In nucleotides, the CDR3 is TGCGCCAGCTTGGACTATACAGATACGCAGTATTTT.

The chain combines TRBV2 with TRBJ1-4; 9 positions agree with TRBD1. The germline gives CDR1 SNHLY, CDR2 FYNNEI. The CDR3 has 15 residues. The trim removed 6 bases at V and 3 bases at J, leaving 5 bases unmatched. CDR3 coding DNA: TGTGCCAGCAGGGACAGGGGATCGTCTAATGAAAAACTGTTTTTT. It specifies CASRDRGSSNEKLFF.

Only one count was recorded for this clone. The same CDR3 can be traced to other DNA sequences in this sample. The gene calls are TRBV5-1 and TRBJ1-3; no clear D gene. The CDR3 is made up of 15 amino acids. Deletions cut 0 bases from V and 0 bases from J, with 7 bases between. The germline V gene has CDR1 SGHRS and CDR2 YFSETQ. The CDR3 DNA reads TGCGCCAGCAGCTTGGGAACAGCCTCTGGAAACACCATATATTTT. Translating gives CASSLGTASGNTIYF.

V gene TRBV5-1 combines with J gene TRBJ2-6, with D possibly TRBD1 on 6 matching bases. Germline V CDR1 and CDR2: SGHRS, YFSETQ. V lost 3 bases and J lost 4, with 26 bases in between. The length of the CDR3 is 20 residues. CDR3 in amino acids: CASSWTTWTVEYSGANVLTF. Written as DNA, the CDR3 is TGCGCCAGCAGCTGGACCACCTGGACAGTCGAATACTCGGGGGCCAACGTCCTGACTTTC.

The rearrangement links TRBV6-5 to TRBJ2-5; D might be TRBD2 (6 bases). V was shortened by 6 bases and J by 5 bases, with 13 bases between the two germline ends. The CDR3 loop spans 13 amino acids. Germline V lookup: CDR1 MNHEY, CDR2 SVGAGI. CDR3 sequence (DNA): TGTGCCAGCAGCCGACGGGGGTTGGAGACCCAGTACTTC. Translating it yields CASSRRGLETQYF.

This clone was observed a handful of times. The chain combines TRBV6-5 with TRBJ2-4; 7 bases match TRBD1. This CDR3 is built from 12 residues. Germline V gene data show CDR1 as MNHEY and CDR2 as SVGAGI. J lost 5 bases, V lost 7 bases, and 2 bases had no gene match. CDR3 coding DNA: TGTGCCAGCACTGGACAGGAAAACATTCAGTACTTC. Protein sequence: CASTGQENIQYF.

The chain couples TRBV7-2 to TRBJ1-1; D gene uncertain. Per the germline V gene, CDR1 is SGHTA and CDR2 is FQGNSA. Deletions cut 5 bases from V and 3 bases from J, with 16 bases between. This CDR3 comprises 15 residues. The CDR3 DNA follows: TGTGCCAGCAGCCCTGTGATGTCGGGGTACACTGAAGCTTTCTTT. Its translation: CASSPVMSGYTEAFF.

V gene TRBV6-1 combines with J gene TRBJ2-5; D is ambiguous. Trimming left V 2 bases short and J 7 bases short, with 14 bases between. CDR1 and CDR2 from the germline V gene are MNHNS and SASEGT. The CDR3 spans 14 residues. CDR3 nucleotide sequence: TGTGCCAGCAGTGAATCAGTCAGTTCAAGGACCCAGTACTTC. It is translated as CASSESVSSRTQYF.

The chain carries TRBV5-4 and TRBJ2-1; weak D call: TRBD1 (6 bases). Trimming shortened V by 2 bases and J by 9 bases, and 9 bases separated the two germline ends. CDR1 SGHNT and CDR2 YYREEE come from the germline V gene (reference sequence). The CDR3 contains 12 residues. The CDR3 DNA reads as TGTGCCAGCAGCTTTCAGGGGACTGAGCAGTTCTTC. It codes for CASSFQGTEQFF.

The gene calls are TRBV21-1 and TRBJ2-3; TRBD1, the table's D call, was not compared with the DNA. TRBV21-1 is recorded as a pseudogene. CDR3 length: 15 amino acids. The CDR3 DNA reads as TGTGCCAGCAGCACCTTGGGCTTTAACACAGATACGCAGTATTTT. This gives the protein CASSTLGFNTDTQYF.

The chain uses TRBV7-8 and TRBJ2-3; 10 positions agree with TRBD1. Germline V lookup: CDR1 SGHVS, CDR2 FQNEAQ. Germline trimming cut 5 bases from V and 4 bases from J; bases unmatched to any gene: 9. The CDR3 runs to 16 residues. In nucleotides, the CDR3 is TGTGCCAGCAGCCGACAGGGGGCGCGAGGCTCAGATACGCAGTATTTT. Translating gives CASSRQGARGSDTQYF.

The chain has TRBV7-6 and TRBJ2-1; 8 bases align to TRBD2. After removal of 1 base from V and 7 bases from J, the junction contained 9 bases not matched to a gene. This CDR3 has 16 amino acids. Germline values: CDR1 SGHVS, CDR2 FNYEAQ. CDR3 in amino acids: CASSLGPAGAGNEQFF. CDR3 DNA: TGTGCCAGCAGCTTAGGGCCAGCGGGGGCTGGGAATGAGCAGTTCTTC. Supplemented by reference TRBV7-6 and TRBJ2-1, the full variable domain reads GAGVSQSPRYKVTKRGQDVALRCDPISGHVSLYWYRQALGQGPEFLTYFNYEAQQDKSGLPNDRFSAERPEGSISTLTIQRTEQRDSAMYRCASSLGPAGAGNEQFFGPGTRLTVL.

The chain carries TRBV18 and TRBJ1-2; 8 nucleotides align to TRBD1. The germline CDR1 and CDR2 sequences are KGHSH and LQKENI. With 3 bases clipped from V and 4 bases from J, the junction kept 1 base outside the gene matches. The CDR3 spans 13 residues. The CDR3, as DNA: TGTGCCAGCTCACCCGACAGGGGCTATGGCTACACCTTC. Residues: CASSPDRGYGYTF.

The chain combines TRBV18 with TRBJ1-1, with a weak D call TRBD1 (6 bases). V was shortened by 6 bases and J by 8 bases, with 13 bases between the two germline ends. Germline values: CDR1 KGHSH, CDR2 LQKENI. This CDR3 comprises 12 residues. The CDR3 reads CASSQRQEEAFF. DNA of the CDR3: TGTGCCAGCTCTCAGAGACAGGAGGAAGCTTTCTTT.

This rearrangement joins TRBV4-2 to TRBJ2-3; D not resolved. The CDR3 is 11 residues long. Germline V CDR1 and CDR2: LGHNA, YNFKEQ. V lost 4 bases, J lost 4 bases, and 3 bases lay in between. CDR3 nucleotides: TGTGCCAGCAGCCTCTCAGATACGCAGTATTTT. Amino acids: CASSLSDTQYF.

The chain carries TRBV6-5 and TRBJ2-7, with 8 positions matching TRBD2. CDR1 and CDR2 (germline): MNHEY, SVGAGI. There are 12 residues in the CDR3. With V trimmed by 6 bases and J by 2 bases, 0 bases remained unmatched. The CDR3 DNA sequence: TGTGCCAGCAGCGGGGGGGCCTACGAGCAGTACTTC. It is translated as CASSGGAYEQYF.

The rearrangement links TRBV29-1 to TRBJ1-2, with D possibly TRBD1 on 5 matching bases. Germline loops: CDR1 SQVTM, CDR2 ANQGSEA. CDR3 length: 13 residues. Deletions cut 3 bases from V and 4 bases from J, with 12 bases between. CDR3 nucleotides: TGCAGCGTTGATCTCAGGGTAGGCTATGGCTACACCTTC. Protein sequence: CSVDLRVGYGYTF.

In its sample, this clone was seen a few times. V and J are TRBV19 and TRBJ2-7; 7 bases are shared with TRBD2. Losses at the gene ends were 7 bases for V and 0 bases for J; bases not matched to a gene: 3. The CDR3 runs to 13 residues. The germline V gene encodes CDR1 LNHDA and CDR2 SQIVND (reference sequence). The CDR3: CASIGRSSYEQYF. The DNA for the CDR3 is TGTGCCAGTATCGGGAGGAGCTCCTACGAGCAGTACTTC.

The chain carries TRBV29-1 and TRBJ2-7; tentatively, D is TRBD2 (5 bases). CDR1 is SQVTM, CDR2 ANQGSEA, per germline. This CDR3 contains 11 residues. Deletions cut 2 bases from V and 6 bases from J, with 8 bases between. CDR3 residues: CSVESGCEQYF. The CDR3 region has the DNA TGCAGCGTTGAATCGGGGTGCGAGCAGTACTTC.

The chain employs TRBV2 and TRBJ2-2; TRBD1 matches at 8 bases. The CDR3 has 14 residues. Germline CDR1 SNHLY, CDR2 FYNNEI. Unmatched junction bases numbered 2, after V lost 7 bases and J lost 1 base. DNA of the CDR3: TGTGCCAGCAAAGGGACAGGGAACACCGGGGAGCTGTTTTTT. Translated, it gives CASKGTGNTGELFF.

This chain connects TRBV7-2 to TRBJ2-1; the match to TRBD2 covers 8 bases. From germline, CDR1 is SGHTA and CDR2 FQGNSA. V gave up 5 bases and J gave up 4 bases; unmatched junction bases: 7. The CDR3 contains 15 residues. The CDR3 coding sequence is TGTGCCAGCAGCGCCGGGGGGGTGCATTACAATGAGCAGTTCTTC. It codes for CASSAGGVHYNEQFF.

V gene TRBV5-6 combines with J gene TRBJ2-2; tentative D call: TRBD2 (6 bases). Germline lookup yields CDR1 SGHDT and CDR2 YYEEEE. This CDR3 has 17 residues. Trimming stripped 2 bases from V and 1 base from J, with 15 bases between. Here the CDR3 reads CASSFGSGDENTGELFF. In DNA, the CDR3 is TGTGCCAGCAGCTTTGGATCGGGGGACGAGAACACCGGGGAGCTGTTTTTT.

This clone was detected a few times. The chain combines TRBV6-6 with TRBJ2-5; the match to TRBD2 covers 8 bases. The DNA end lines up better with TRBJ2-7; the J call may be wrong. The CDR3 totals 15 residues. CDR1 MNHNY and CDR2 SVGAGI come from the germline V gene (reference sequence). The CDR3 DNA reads TGTGCCAGCAGTGATCGTATCGGGGGGGCCTACGAGCAGTACTTC. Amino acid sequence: CASSDRIGGAYEQYF.

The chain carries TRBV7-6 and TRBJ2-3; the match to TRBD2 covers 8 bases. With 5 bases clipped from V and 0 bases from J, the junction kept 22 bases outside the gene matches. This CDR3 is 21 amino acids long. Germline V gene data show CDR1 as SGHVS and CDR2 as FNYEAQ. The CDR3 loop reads CASSLQWGAGANPSSTDTQYF. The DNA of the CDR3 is TGTGCCAGCAGCCTGCAGTGGGGAGCGGGGGCAAATCCATCTAGCACAGATACGCAGTATTTT.

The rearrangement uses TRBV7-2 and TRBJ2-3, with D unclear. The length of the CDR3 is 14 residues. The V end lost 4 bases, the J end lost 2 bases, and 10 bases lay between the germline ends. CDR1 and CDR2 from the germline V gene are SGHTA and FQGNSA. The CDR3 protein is CASSSEPLTDTQYF. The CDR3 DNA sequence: TGTGCCAGCAGCTCCGAGCCCCTCACAGATACGCAGTATTTT.